The clone carrying this TCR beta chain showed up many times. Its antigen is as yet unknown. The CDR3 totals 15 residues. Trimming took off 2 bases at V and 2 bases at J, with 9 bases between the two ends. The data belong to a study of CD8 T cells in ankylosing spondylitis. Study-level points and caveats: Earlier literature documents some of the motif variants in reactive arthritis synovial fluid and blood. Within ankylosing spondylitis blood, a TCR beta motif made up of under 10 highly homologous variants appeared to be characteristic.

A single record per CDR3 protein comes from TCRdb applying MiXCR to the 5' RACE reads. The sample consists of 500,000 to 650,000 distinct CDR3 sequences, approximately 5.3% of them appearing once. This sequence was found in a male donor with ankylosing spondylitis. Sequencing input: blood, either unsorted or a sorted T cell fraction (not recorded which). The chain uses TRBV12-3 or TRBV12-4 and TRBJ2-2; TRBD1 is a possible D gene (6 bases). The CDR3 coding sequence is TGTGCCAGCAGTTTATCGGGACACAACACCGGGGAGCTGTTTTTT. It encodes CASSLSGHNTGELFF.